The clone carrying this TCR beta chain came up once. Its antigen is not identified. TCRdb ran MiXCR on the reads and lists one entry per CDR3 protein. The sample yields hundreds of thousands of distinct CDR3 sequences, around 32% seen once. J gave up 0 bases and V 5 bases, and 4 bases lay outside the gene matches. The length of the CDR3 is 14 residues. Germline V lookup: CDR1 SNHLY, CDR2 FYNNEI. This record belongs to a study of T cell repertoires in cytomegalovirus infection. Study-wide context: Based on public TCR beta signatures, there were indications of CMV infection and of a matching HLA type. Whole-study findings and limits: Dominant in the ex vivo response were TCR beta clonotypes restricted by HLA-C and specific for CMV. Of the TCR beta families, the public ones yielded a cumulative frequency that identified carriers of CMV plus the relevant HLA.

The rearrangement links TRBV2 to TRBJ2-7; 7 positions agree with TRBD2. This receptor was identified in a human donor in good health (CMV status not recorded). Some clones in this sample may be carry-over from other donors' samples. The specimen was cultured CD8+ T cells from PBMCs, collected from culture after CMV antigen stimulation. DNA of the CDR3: TGTGCCAGCAGTAGAGGGACTAACTCCTACGAGCAGTACTTC. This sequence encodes CASSRGTNSYEQYF.